The 6 T cell receptor beta chains below were found in one sample sequenced in a study of CD8+CD57+ T cells in acquired aplastic anemia. Genomic DNA templated the TCR beta VDJ and CDR3 profiling. A single record per CDR3 protein comes from TCRdb applying MiXCR to the reads. The profile shows about 210,000 distinct CDR3 sequences, 60% to 65% of them singletons. Sequenced input: sorted CD4+, CD8+, or CD8+CD57+ T cells (not recorded which) from PBMCs. These TCRs come from a human donor in good health.

V usage is TRBV25-1 and J usage is TRBJ2-7, with 9 positions matching TRBD2. The CDR3 is made up of 16 amino acids. V shed 2 bases and J 3 bases; nucleotides not matched to a gene: 8. Germline CDR1 reads MGHDK; CDR2 reads SYGVNS. The CDR3 coding sequence is TGTGCCAGCAGTGAACTCGGGTCTAGCGGGAACTACGAGCAGTACTTC. Its translation is CASSELGSSGNYEQYF.

This chain uses TRBV7-3 with TRBJ1-1; D is unresolved. The germline V and J ends were trimmed by 0 bases and 5 bases, with 7 bases remaining between them. Germline CDR1 SGHTA, CDR2 FQGTGA. The CDR3 covers 13 residues. This chain's CDR3 is CASSLTDRTEAFF. DNA of the CDR3: TGTGCCAGCAGCTTAACCGATCGTACTGAAGCTTTCTTT.

This chain links TRBV9 with TRBJ2-7; 7 bases are a match to TRBD2. Germline loops: CDR1 SGDLS, CDR2 YYNGEE. This CDR3 spans 13 amino acids. J lost 6 bases, V lost 0 bases, and 3 bases had no gene match. The CDR3, as DNA: TGTGCCAGCAGCGTAGAGTGGGGGGGCGAGCAGTACTTC. Translating it yields CASSVEWGGEQYF.

The gene calls are TRBV6-5 and TRBJ1-1; a weak D match, TRBD1 (6 bases). V lost 5 bases and J lost 6, with 16 bases in between. This CDR3 comprises 14 residues. Germline CDR1 and CDR2: MNHEY and SVGAGI. The CDR3 protein is CASSPEAGGSEAFF. CDR3 coding DNA: TGTGCCAGCAGTCCAGAGGCCGGGGGCTCTGAAGCTTTCTTT.

V gene TRBV5-1 combines with J gene TRBJ1-2; TRBD1 matches 9 bases. V shed 3 bases and J 5 bases; nucleotides not matched to a gene: 11. Per the germline V gene, CDR1 is SGHRS and CDR2 is YFSETQ. The CDR3 runs to 16 residues. This CDR3 reads CASSSEGTGWGYGYTF. The CDR3 region has the DNA TGCGCCAGCAGCTCGGAAGGGACAGGGTGGGGATATGGCTACACCTTC.

This CDR3 reads CSASSRTSYNEQFF. The CDR3 region has the DNA TGCAGTGCTAGCTCGCGGACCTCCTACAATGAGCAGTTCTTC. The chain uses TRBV20-1 and TRBJ2-1; D is undetermined. Germline loops: CDR1 DFQATT, CDR2 SNEGSKA (reference sequence). With 3 bases removed from V and 0 bases from J, the gap between germline ends came to 9 bases. The CDR3 has 14 residues.